The 2 T cell receptor beta chains in this list originate from one sample, sequenced in a study of T cell clones after liver transplantation. Profiled with immunoSEQ multiplex PCR; TCRdb holds only in-frame clones, not every one. The data show 95,000 to 110,000 clones, approximately 78% seen once. The sequenced sample was CD4+ T cells from blood, obtained before liver transplant. The receptors stem from a human donor who received a liver transplant.

This clone was detected a few times. This chain joins TRBV15 and TRBJ1-1; possibly TRBD1 for D (6 bases). This CDR3 contains 14 residues. Looked up from germline, CDR1 is LNHNV and CDR2 is YYDKDF (reference sequence). Trimming stripped 8 bases from V and 6 bases from J, with 19 bases between. This chain's CDR3 is CATRLAGALAEAFF. As DNA, the CDR3 is TGTGCCACCCGGTTGGCGGGGGCTTTAGCTGAAGCTTTCTTT.

The CDR3 loop reads CSVQVGVGEKLFF. The CDR3 nucleotides are TGCAGCGTCCAGGTTGGAGTAGGGGAAAAACTGTTTTTT. The chain carries TRBV29-1 and TRBJ1-4; unclear D gene. With 6 bases removed from V and 8 bases from J, the gap between germline ends came to 16 bases. Germline-derived CDR1 and CDR2 are SQVTM and ANQGSEA. The CDR3 sequence is 13 residues long.